Shown below are 2 T cell receptor beta chains from a single sample sequenced in a study of blood T cells in healthy people across ages. Using a J-beta primer mix together with a sample-barcoded 5' primer, a second PCR was run for roughly 7 to 11 cycles. TCRdb re-derived calls from the 5' RACE reads in MiXCR, one entry per CDR3 protein. Of roughly 1,800,000 distinct CDR3 sequences in the sample, about 50% were seen once. Sequencing was done on a sample of blood. The receptors stem from a woman aged 35 to 49 in good health.

Concerning this clonotype itself: The junction departs from germline at one end; a sequencing error may be responsible. The rearrangement uses TRBV29-1 and TRBJ2-1; TRBD1 matches at 10 bases. Germline loops: CDR1 SQVTM, CDR2 ANQGSEA. The CDR3 spans 12 residues. CDR3 residues: CSAEGQGNGQFF. In DNA, the CDR3 is TGCAGCGCTGAGGGACAGGGGAATGGGCAGTTCTTC.

The rearrangement links TRBV5-1 to TRBJ2-5; 10 bases map to TRBD2. The CDR3 is 16 amino acids. Germline V gene data show CDR1 as SGHRS and CDR2 as YFSETQ. With 7 bases clipped from V and 2 bases from J, the junction kept 11 bases outside the gene matches. CDR3 sequence: CASWTSGSGEQETQYF. The DNA for the CDR3 is TGCGCCAGCTGGACTAGCGGATCTGGGGAGCAAGAGACCCAGTACTTC.